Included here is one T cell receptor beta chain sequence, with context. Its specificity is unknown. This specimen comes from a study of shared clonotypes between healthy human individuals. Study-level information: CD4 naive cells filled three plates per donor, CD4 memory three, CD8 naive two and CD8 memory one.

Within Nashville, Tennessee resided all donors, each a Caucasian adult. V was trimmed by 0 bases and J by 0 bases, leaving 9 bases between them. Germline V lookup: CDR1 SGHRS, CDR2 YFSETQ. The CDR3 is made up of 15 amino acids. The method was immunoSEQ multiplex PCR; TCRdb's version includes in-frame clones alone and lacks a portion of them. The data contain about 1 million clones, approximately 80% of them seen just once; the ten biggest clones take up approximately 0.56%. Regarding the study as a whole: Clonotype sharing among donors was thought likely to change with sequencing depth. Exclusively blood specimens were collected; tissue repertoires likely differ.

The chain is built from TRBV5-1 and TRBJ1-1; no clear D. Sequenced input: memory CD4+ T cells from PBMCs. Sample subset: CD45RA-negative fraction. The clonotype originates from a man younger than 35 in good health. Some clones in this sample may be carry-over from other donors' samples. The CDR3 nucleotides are TGCGCCAGCAGCTTGGGGGGAATCATGAACACTGAAGCTTTCTTT. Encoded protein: CASSLGGIMNTEAFF.